Included here is one T cell receptor beta chain sequence, with context. The source of the sample is a study of cytomegalovirus exposure and HLA in healthy donors. Primers included in the PCR were 60 Vbeta and 13 Jbeta primers. This table comes from immunoSEQ multiplex PCR, and its TCRdb copy is limited to in-frame clones, with some not included. The table shows about 120,000 clones, with 80% to 85% occurring only once. V was cut by 3 bases and J by 6 bases, with 13 bases left in between. Germline V gene sequence: CDR1 SGHTS, CDR2 YDEGEE. CDR3 length equals 14 residues. What was sequenced was PBMCs. The receptor was derived from a human donor in good health. The rearrangement uses TRBV5-8 and TRBJ1-5, with D perhaps TRBD1 (5 bases). Here the CDR3 reads CASSWGEGSQPQHF. The CDR3 region has the DNA TGTGCCAGCAGCTGGGGGGAGGGTAGTCAGCCCCAGCATTTT.